This TCR beta chain was found in a study of T cells after posttransplantation cyclophosphamide. General study points: TRB clonality was highly associated with recipient CMV seropositivity and reactivation. Later blood repertoires were often dominated by clones from the donor CD8+ memory compartment.

The length of the CDR3 is 14 residues. Germline V gives CDR1 MNHNY, CDR2 SVGAGI (reference sequence). The J segment lost 3 bases and the V segment lost 2 bases, leaving 4 bases of the junction unmatched. Details on this clone: As yet, its antigen is unknown.

The naive gate required viable CD3+CD4+ or CD3+CD8+ cells with CCR7+CD45RA+CD45RO-CD95-CD27+CD28+ phenotype. The related graft donor's blood sample was taken on the day of bone marrow donation. The repertoire was sequenced with immunoSEQ multiplex PCR; TCRdb's copy has only in-frame clones and lacks some. The table has fewer than 25,000 clones, 97% seen once; the top ten hold approximately 0.13%. Specimen: naive CD4+ T cells sorted from PBMCs. This rearrangement joins TRBV6-6 to TRBJ2-7; 7 bases map to TRBD1. This receptor was obtained from a man in his fifties in good health, CMV-negative, and a related stem cell transplant donor. CDR3 amino acids: CASSYTGQNYEQYF. The CDR3 DNA reads TGTGCCAGCAGTTACACGGGACAGAACTACGAGCAGTACTTC.